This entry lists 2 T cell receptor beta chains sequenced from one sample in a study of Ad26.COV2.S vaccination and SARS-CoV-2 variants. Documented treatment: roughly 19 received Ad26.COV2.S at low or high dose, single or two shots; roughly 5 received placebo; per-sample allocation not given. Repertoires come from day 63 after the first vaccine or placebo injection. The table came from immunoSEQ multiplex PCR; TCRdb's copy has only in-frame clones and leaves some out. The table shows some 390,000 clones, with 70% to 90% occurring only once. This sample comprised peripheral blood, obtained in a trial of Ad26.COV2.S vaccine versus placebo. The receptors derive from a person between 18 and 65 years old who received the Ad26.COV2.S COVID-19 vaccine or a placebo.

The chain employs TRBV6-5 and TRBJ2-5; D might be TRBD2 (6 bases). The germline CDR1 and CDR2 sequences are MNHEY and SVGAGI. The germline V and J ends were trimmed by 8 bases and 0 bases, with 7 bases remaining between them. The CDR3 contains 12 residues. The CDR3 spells CASRDYQETQYF. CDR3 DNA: TGTGCCAGCCGGGACTACCAAGAGACCCAGTACTTC.

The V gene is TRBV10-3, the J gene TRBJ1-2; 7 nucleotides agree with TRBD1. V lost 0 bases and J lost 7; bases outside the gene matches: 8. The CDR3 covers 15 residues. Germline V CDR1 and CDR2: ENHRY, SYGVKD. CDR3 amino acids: CAISESQGGVGGYTF. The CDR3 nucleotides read TGTGCCATCAGTGAGTCCCAAGGGGGCGTCGGTGGCTACACCTTC.